These 7 T cell receptor beta chains came from one sample sequenced in a study of early stage breast cancer tumors. TCRdb's table, derived via immunoSEQ multiplex PCR, lists solely in-frame clones and lacks some. The data contain approximately 70,000 clones, about 85% of them singletons. The sample comprised blood. Source of these receptors: a person in their 40s with breast cancer.

This clone was seen just once. The rearrangement links TRBV30 to TRBJ1-1; 9 bases are shared with TRBD1. V shed 5 bases and J 7 bases; nucleotides not matched to a gene: 5. Germline V gives CDR1 GTSNPN, CDR2 SVGIG (reference sequence). The CDR3 loop spans 12 amino acids. CDR3: CAWAGQGFEAFF. The CDR3 DNA reads TGTGCCTGGGCGGGACAGGGATTTGAAGCTTTCTTT.

In regard to this clone: Other DNA sequences from this sample encode an identical CDR3 as well. This sequence joins TRBV7-9 and TRBJ1-1; D remains ambiguous. V lost 1 base and J 0 bases, leaving 6 bases between the germline ends. This CDR3 has 14 amino acids. Looked up from germline, CDR1 is SEHNR and CDR2 is FQNEAQ (reference sequence). CDR3 region: CASSLVIMNTEAFF. In nucleotides, the CDR3 is TGTGCCAGCAGCTTAGTAATAATGAACACTGAAGCTTTCTTT.

The chain recombines TRBV30 with TRBJ2-3; D is undetermined. The CDR3 is made up of 13 amino acids. The V gene's germline CDR1 is GTSNPN and CDR2 SVGIG (reference sequence). Trimming took 0 bases from V and 5 from J, leaving 9 bases between them. The CDR3 spells CAWSVGWVDTQYF. The CDR3 DNA reads as TGTGCCTGGAGTGTAGGGTGGGTAGATACGCAGTATTTT.

The J gene is TRBJ2-3, the V gene TRBV7-3; TRBD2 is a possible D gene (6 bases). The CDR3 runs to 15 residues. Per germline, CDR1 SGHTA and CDR2 FQGTGA. V was trimmed by 2 bases and J by 4 bases, leaving 13 bases between them. The CDR3 loop is CASSLDGSKADTQYF. DNA for the CDR3: TGTGCCAGCAGCTTAGACGGGAGTAAGGCAGATACGCAGTATTTT.

This rearrangement joins TRBV5-1 to TRBJ1-1; TRBD1 might be the D (6 bases). The V end lost 6 bases, the J end lost 5 bases, and 20 bases lay between the germline ends. Germline lookup yields CDR1 SGHRS and CDR2 YFSETQ. The CDR3 totals 15 residues. In DNA form, the CDR3 reads TGCGCCAGCACTGCAGGCTTTATTAGGGGGACTGAAGCTTTCTTT. Translating gives CASTAGFIRGTEAFF.

The CDR3 spells CASSPTSGSVEQYF. The CDR3 nucleotides read TGTGCCAGCAGCCCGACTAGCGGGAGCGTCGAGCAGTACTTC. The V and J genes are TRBV14 and TRBJ2-7; 12 bases match TRBD2. From germline, CDR1 is SGHDN and CDR2 FVKESK. The V segment lost 4 bases and the J segment 6 bases; nucleotides outside the gene matches: 4. The CDR3 has 14 residues.

This chain joins TRBV19 and TRBJ2-2; D is tentatively TRBD1 or TRBD2 (5 bases each). Germline-derived CDR1 and CDR2 are LNHDA and SQIVND (reference sequence). There are 16 residues in the CDR3. The germline V and J ends were trimmed by 3 bases and 1 base, with 12 bases remaining between them. The CDR3 sequence: CASSMWGRKNTGELFF. The CDR3 bases are TGTGCCAGTAGTATGTGGGGACGGAAGAACACCGGGGAGCTGTTTTTT.